The rows below give T cell receptor beta chains drawn from one sample of a study of T cells in Graves' hyperthyroidism and ophthalmopathy. TCRdb recomputed calls from the multiplex PCR reads with MiXCR, one row per CDR3 protein. Altogether a few hundred thousand distinct CDR3 sequences are present, approximately 15% being singletons, with the ten largest covering less than 3.5%. Sequencing was carried out using blood. The receptors come from a middle-aged woman with Graves' ophthalmopathy. Each CDR3 is given with its conserved first and last residue. D genes are given only for firm matches. Only part of the rows carry a size: once, few, many, or a class if the clone is expanded.

clone_size j_call v_call d_call cdr3_nt cdr3_aa
many TRBJ2-7 TRBV28 NA TGTGCCAGCAGGAGGGCCTCCTACGAGCAGTACTTC CASRRASYEQYF
many TRBJ2-1 TRBV7-9 NA TGTGCCAGCAGCTTAACCCGCGGCTCCTATGAGCAGTTCTTC CASSLTRGSYEQFF
few TRBJ2-5 TRBV15 TRBD2 TGTGCCACCAGCAGAGCGGGGGGAGAGACCCAGTACTTC CATSRAGGETQYF
NA TRBJ1-2 TRBV6-2/TRBV6-3 NA TGTGCCAGCAGTTACAGGGACTCCTCTGGCTACACCTTC CASSYRDSSGYTF
many TRBJ2-3 TRBV10-1 TRBD1 TGCGCCAGCAGTGAAGGGGGCGAGGCAGATACGCAGTATTTT CASSEGGEADTQYF
many TRBJ2-7 TRBV27 TRBD2 TGTGCCAGCAGTCAAACCTGGGCACTAGCGGGTTACGAGCAGTACTTC CASSQTWALAGYEQYF
many TRBJ2-7 TRBV5-1 TRBD1 TGCGCCAGCAGCTCCAGACAGGGAGACTCCTACGAGCAGTACTTC CASSSRQGDSYEQYF
many TRBJ1-2 TRBV5-5 NA TGTGCCAGCAGCCCATACCATGGGTATGGCTACACCTTC CASSPYHGYGYTF
NA TRBJ2-1 TRBV19 NA TGTGCCAGTAGTATATCTCTAGGGCACAATGAGCAGTTCTTC CASSISLGHNEQFF
many TRBJ1-2 TRBV5-1 TRBD1 TGCGCCAGCTCGACTAACCGGGACAGCTCTTGGGGCTACACCTTC CASSTNRDSSWGYTF
many TRBJ2-4 TRBV11-2 TRBD1 TGTGCCAGCAGCTCGATGGACAGGGCCAAAAACATTCAGTACTTC CASSSMDRAKNIQYF
many TRBJ2-1 TRBV28 TRBD2 TGTGCCAGCAGTTTCCCAGCGGGAGGGGGCAATGAGCAGTTCTTC CASSFPAGGGNEQFF
many TRBJ2-3 TRBV2 NA TGTGCCAGCAGTGAAGCGGGAGTTGGGGCAGATACGCAGTATTTT CASSEAGVGADTQYF
few TRBJ1-5 TRBV20-1 NA TGCAGTGCTGGGGGGGGGACAAACCTAGGCCAGCCCCAGCATTTT CSAGGGTNLGQPQHF
many TRBJ2-3 TRBV20-1 TRBD1 TGCAGTGCTAGAGACCCATTGGACAGGGGGCCTGCAGATACGCAGTATTTT CSARDPLDRGPADTQYF
few TRBJ2-1 TRBV6-1 NA TGTGCCAGCAGTGAGGAGGAGCGCCGGACCTACAATGAGCAGTTCTTC CASSEEERRTYNEQFF
many TRBJ1-1 TRBV7-8 TRBD1 TGTGCCAGCAGCTTACCTCATTGGGGGACAGGGATACGTTTGAACACTGAAGCTTTCTTT CASSLPHWGTGIRLNTEAFF
many TRBJ2-5 TRBV28 TRBD2 TGTGCCAGCAGGCCGGGACTAGCGGGAGGGGCCCAGTACTTC CASRPGLAGGAQYF
few TRBJ2-2 TRBV7-9 NA TGTGCCAGCAGCTTAGTTGGTCGTGGCACCGGGGAGCTGTTTTTT CASSLVGRGTGELFF
many TRBJ2-1 TRBV11-2 TRBD2 TGTGCCAGCAGCTTAGGGACTAGCGGGTGGTATGAGCAGTTCTTC CASSLGTSGWYEQFF
few TRBJ2-5 TRBV5-1 NA TGCGCCAGCAGCTATCTACAAGAGACCCAGTACTTC CASSYLQETQYF
few TRBJ1-2 TRBV29-1 NA TGCAGCGTTGACACCCACTATGGCTACACCTTC CSVDTHYGYTF
many TRBJ1-1 TRBV27 NA TGTGCCAGCAGCCGGGGGGGGCAACTTGAAGCTTTCTTT CASSRGGQLEAFF
many TRBJ1-2 TRBV5-8 TRBD1 TGTGCCAGCAGACGGCCCAGGGACAGCTATGGCTACACCTTC CASRRPRDSYGYTF
NA TRBJ2-3 TRBV19 NA TGTGCCAGTAGTCCTCAAGGGATCACAGATACGCAGTATTTT CASSPQGITDTQYF
NA TRBJ2-3 TRBV18 NA TGTGCCAGCTCACCACCTCCTCTGACAGATACGCAGTATTTT CASSPPPLTDTQYF
NA TRBJ1-2 TRBV5-1 NA TGCGCCAGCAGCCTTCGGGACGGCAGCAGCTATGGCTACACCTTC CASSLRDGSSYGYTF
few TRBJ1-2 TRBV11-2 NA TGTGCCAGCAGCCCGGGGGTGGGTCAGGGAAACTATGGCTACACCTTC CASSPGVGQGNYGYTF
NA TRBJ2-1 TRBV2 TRBD2 TGTGCCAGCAGTGAAGCAGGGACTAGCGGGAGGGGTATCTACAATGAGCAGTTCTTC CASSEAGTSGRGIYNEQFF
NA TRBJ2-1 TRBV28 TRBD2 TGTGCCAGCAGTTTAGGGGGACTAGCGGGAGGCAATGAGCAGTTCTTC CASSLGGLAGGNEQFF
many TRBJ1-1 TRBV11-2 NA TGTGCCAGCAGCTTACAATATAACACTGAAGCTTTCTTT CASSLQYNTEAFF
NA TRBJ2-3 TRBV24-1 NA TGTGCCACCAGTGATCATTCCGAAGATACGCAGTATTTT CATSDHSEDTQYF
many TRBJ2-3 TRBV5-1 NA TGCGCCAGCAGCCCTGCCCGGGAGCAAGATACGCAGTATTTT CASSPAREQDTQYF
many TRBJ2-1 TRBV7-9 TRBD2 TGTGCCACGACGGGGAGGGTCGATGGTGAGCAGTTCTTC CATTGRVDGEQFF
NA TRBJ1-2 TRBV6-2/TRBV6-3 NA TGTGCCAGCAGCACCATGGACCGATTGAACTATGGCTACACCTTC CASSTMDRLNYGYTF
NA TRBJ2-3 TRBV7-9 NA TGTGCCAGCAGCTTAAGGCAGCTAAACACAGATACGCAGTATTTT CASSLRQLNTDTQYF